This T cell receptor beta chain was captured by sequencing in a study of T cells in tuberculosis. Study-level results: GEM motif frequencies gave approximately 70% accuracy; the GMM repertoire gave almost 90%. Cases with active tuberculosis were adults, while controls were adolescents. Smaller alpha distances in active tuberculosis partly reflected shorter CDR3-alpha lengths.

To note about this clone: Its antigen is undetermined.

The CDR3 is 16 amino acids. In germline, CDR1 is LNHDA, CDR2 SQIVND (reference sequence). Trimming removed 4 bases at V and 1 base at J, with 16 bases between. The assay was immunoSEQ multiplex PCR, and TCRdb's table has in-frame clones only and misses some. The profile shows around 22,000 clones, roughly 95% of them singletons. Adolescents were screened for latent TB by skin test and IGRA. Sequenced: PBMCs. The rearrangement links TRBV19 to TRBJ1-1, with a weak D call TRBD1 (5 bases). The sequence came from a donor between 10 and 29 years old with latent tuberculosis or without tuberculosis infection. In DNA form, the CDR3 reads TGTGCCAGTAGTACCCGGGGGGGGATGAGGAACACTGAAGCTTTCTTT. It encodes CASSTRGGMRNTEAFF.